Sequencing of this T cell receptor (beta chain) was carried out in a study of beta chain features in type 1 diabetes. On the study more broadly: There was similarity between patients and healthy donors in age, gender and cell yields. Study-level findings and limits: TCRB CDR3s were moderately but significantly shorter in Type 1 diabetes patients in all four CD4+ subsets. Naive, central memory and Treg TCRB repertoires appeared more alike in patients than in healthy donors. It was possible that PCR favored shorter templates, equally so in patients and controls.

Concerning this clone itself: Antigen: not known.

Per germline, CDR1 LNHNV and CDR2 YYDKDF (reference sequence). The CDR3 runs to 17 residues. J was trimmed by 9 bases and V by 3 bases; bases with no gene match: 16. As every portion of the isolated RNA was reverse transcribed, the sequencing read expressed TCRB transcripts. Using immunoSEQ multiplex PCR, the repertoire was profiled, and TCRdb retains in-frame clones only, with some absent. Of over 25,000 clones listed, 49% were seen once; the top ten hold 0.25% to 0.35%. This chain uses TRBV15 with TRBJ2-1; 8 bases line up with TRBD2. The sample comprised stem cell memory CD4+ T cells from blood. This receptor was identified in a young man with type 1 diabetes. CDR3 nucleotide sequence: TGTGCCACCAGCAGGCCTTGGGCGGGGGGAACTACAGGTGAGCAGTTCTTC. Its translation is CATSRPWAGGTTGEQFF.